This entry concerns a single TCR beta chain. This record belongs to a study of blood T cells in healthy people across ages. For the second PCR, which ran for roughly 7 to 11 cycles, a sample-barcoded 5' primer and a J-beta primer mix were used. TCRdb re-analysed the 5' RACE reads in MiXCR, keeping a single row per CDR3 protein. The top ten clones hold 3.7% of a sample with 800,000 or so distinct CDR3 sequences, approximately 25% of them seen once. The same sample was also used in a study of T cells of mothers and their children. That paper adds: Mothers and children who were related shared slightly more overlap than unrelated pairs, but not significantly more.

The receptor comes from a boy aged 5-17 years in good health. The material sequenced was blood.

The CDR3 nucleotides read TGTGCCAGCAGTTACCTCGGGGTCCTCTCTGGGGCCAACGTCCTGACTTTC. Translating gives CASSYLGVLSGANVLTF. The chain couples TRBV6-2 or TRBV6-3 to TRBJ2-6, with D possibly matching TRBD2 (5 bases). This CDR3 is 17 amino acids long. Germline CDR1 reads MNHEY; CDR2 reads SVGEGT. V was shortened by 2 bases and J by 0 bases, with 11 bases between the two germline ends.